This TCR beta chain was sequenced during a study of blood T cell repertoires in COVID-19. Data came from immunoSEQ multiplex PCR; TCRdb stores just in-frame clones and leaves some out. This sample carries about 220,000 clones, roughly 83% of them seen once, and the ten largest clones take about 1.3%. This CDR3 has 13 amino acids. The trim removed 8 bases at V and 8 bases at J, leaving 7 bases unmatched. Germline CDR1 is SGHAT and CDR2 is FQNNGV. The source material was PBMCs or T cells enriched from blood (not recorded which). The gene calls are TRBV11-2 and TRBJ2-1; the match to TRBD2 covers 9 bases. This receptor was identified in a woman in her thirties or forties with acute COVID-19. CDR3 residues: CASLNSGSDEQFF. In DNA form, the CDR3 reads TGTGCCAGCCTTAATAGCGGGAGCGATGAGCAGTTCTTC.